This is a list of T cell receptor beta chains from one sample in a study of blood T cell repertoires in COVID-19. Data came from immunoSEQ multiplex PCR; TCRdb stores just in-frame clones and leaves some out. The table lists 110,000 to 150,000 clones, about 90% of them singletons. The sample comprised PBMCs or T cells enriched from blood (not recorded which). Receptor source: a man aged 55 to 70 who had recovered from COVID-19. CDR3s include the opening cysteine and the closing phenylalanine or tryptophan. Fields, in order: J gene, V gene, CDR3 protein.

TRBJ1-6 | TRBV25-1 | CASSELAARGSPLHF
TRBJ1-1 | TRBV29-1 | CSVGEAGGEAFF
TRBJ1-2 | TRBV7-6 | CASSFRLGTGEGYTF
TRBJ2-7 | TRBV27 | CASSRRAGAGVDEQYF
TRBJ1-2 | TRBV2 | CASTLSGQNYGYTF
TRBJ1-2 | TRBV12-3/TRBV12-4 | CASSSQTRGYTF
TRBJ1-5 | TRBV12-3/TRBV12-4 | CASRGTVNQPQHF
TRBJ2-7 | TRBV13 | CASSWTSNYEQYF
TRBJ2-5 | TRBV5-4 | CASSPPGGTQYF
TRBJ1-1 | TRBV6-5 | CASSFGGMNTEAFF
TRBJ1-6 | TRBV27 | CASSTGGGSNSPLHF
TRBJ1-4 | TRBV2 | CASRGGFTANEKLFF
TRBJ1-3 | TRBV5-4 | CASSWDSSGNTIYF
TRBJ1-2 | TRBV28 | CASSLVGLSGYTF
TRBJ1-5 | TRBV7-9 | CASSLDTGGRQPQHF
TRBJ1-1 | TRBV16 | CASSQYSGALNTEAFF
TRBJ1-6 | TRBV27 | CASSLVQDSPLHF
TRBJ1-1 | TRBV2 | CASTRDRGRTEAFF
TRBJ1-5 | TRBV19 | CASSSQVFSNQPQHF
TRBJ2-7 | TRBV30 | CATGGRELYEQYF
TRBJ1-5 | TRBV28 | CASSFSGSNQPQHF
TRBJ2-5 | TRBV18 | CASSPPAREGETQYF
TRBJ1-6 | TRBV5-1 | CASSRDRGGWNSPLHF
TRBJ1-1 | TRBV10-1 | CASRGGQRAFF
TRBJ1-1 | TRBV15 | CATSRTGGGTEAFF
TRBJ2-7 | TRBV11-3 | CASSLDRTARRYF
TRBJ2-7 | TRBV9 | CASSVAVGGYEQYF
TRBJ2-3 | TRBV4-1 | CASSIGTSGSRADTQYF
TRBJ2-1 | TRBV2 | CASSGQGVESYNEQFF